This T cell receptor (beta chain) was sequenced in a study of blood T cell repertoires in COVID-19. On the study more broadly: Samples representing acute and convalescent COVID-19 were sourced from the United States, Italy and Spain. T cells, B-cell-depleted T cells, or PBMCs provided the cDNA or gDNA that served as material.

Study processing details: Using reference gene primer amplification, nucleated cell counts were estimated. TCRdb's table, derived via immunoSEQ multiplex PCR, lists solely in-frame clones and lacks some. The D gene and trimming were derived from the DNA, and the V and J assignments and clone size from that table. The sample lists approximately 500,000 clones; 85% to 90% were seen once. Germline V gives CDR1 MNHEY, CDR2 SVGAGI. V was cut by 9 bases and J by 6 bases, with 24 bases left in between. The CDR3 consists of 15 residues. Followed over time, Seattle patients had been enrolled while infection was active.

This receptor was taken from a woman aged 45 to 65 with COVID-19, enrolled during active disease. The sequencing sample was made of peripheral blood. The rearrangement links TRBV6-5 to TRBJ2-7, with a possible D match to TRBD2 (7 bases). Here the CDR3 DNA reads TGTGCCAGTGCCGACGGGGGGCAGGGATTTCGCGAGCAGTACTTC. Its protein product is CASADGGQGFREQYF.